Presented here are 4 T cell receptor beta chains from one specimen sequenced in a study of blood T cell repertoires in COVID-19 (dated by TCRdb to 2018 to 2021). Receptor libraries were prepared by the immunoSEQ multiplex PCR assay. Imported from immuneACCESS, the table was reduced by TCRdb to in-frame sequences with V and J called. These copies leave out some clones; in studies compared against another copy, an unresolved V gene accounts for under half, and the cause of the remainder is not known. The sample yields under 300,000 clones; about 88% were counted once. Around 2.2% of the sample lies in the top ten. Sequenced sample: peripheral blood. The source is a woman aged 40 to 50 who had recovered from COVID-19.

The chain couples TRBV19 to TRBJ2-2; maybe TRBD1 (5 bases). Germline lookup yields CDR1 LNHDA and CDR2 SQIVND (reference sequence). CDR3 size: 15 residues. V lost 7 bases, J lost 5 bases, and 17 bases lay in between. The CDR3 region has the DNA TGTGCCAGTAATGTCGAGCGACCAGGGACCGGGGAGCTGTTTTTT. This encodes CASNVERPGTGELFF.

The chain couples TRBV12-3 or TRBV12-4 to TRBJ2-2; no definite D call. Trimming took off 9 bases at V and 4 bases at J, with 9 bases between the two ends. This CDR3 spans 12 amino acids. The CDR3 region has the DNA TGTGCCAGTCGTGTCGGCACCGGGGAGCTGTTTTTT. Translating gives CASRVGTGELFF.

The chain joins TRBV6-1 to TRBJ1-4; D not resolved. The germline V gene has CDR1 MNHNS and CDR2 SASEGT. The CDR3 is 14 amino acids. V shed 3 bases and J shed 6 bases, with 11 bases lying between them. For the CDR3, the DNA is TGTGCCAGCAGTGACCGCGGGCAAGATGAAAAACTGTTTTTT. It codes for CASSDRGQDEKLFF.

The rearrangement uses TRBV11-3 and TRBJ2-3, with TRBD1 as a possible D gene (6 bases). The CDR3 has 14 amino acids. Per germline, CDR1 SGHNT and CDR2 YENEEA. V was shortened by 4 bases and J by 1 base, with 9 bases between the two germline ends. CDR3 region: CASSWTDRTDTQYF. The CDR3 DNA reads as TGTGCCAGCAGCTGGACAGATCGCACAGATACGCAGTATTTT.